The 31 T cell receptor beta chains reported below all come from one sample, sequenced in a study of cytomegalovirus exposure and HLA in healthy donors (TCRdb year 2017). Libraries were built with the immunoSEQ multiplex PCR assay. The multiplex PCR relied on a mix of 60 forward primers for TCR Vbeta segments and 13 reverse primers for TCR Jbeta segments. The clones in this table, taken by TCRdb from immuneACCESS, are in-frame only. Not every clone is retained; where verified, under half of the shortfall comes from an unresolved V gene, and the cause of the rest is unknown. The sample table holds over 100,000 clones, of which approximately 75% were seen once. The top ten hold about 1% of the sample. Sample: PBMCs. All receptors derive from a male donor in good health and CMV-seronegative.

V usage is TRBV5-1 and J usage is TRBJ2-5; D is uncertain. V lost 0 bases to trimming and J lost 5 bases, with 11 bases between them. CDR1 and CDR2 from the germline V gene are SGHRS and YFSETQ. The CDR3 runs 14 residues. The CDR3, as DNA: TGCGCCAGCAGCTTGGCCAAGCCCGGGGAGACCCAGTACTTC. Residues: CASSLAKPGETQYF.

This chain uses TRBV6-6 with TRBJ1-1; TRBD1 might be the D (6 bases). The ends were cut back, 10 bases at V and 3 bases at J, with 12 bases in the middle. The CDR3 has 12 amino acids. The germline V gene has CDR1 MNHNY and CDR2 SVGAGI (reference sequence). The CDR3 protein is CATGEGDTEAFF. CDR3 sequence (DNA): TGTGCCACGGGGGAGGGGGACACTGAAGCTTTCTTT.

The chain uses TRBV11-3 and TRBJ2-3; D possibly corresponds to TRBD2 (6 bases). The CDR3 is made up of 15 amino acids. The ends were cut back, 5 bases at V and 0 bases at J, with 12 bases in the middle. The germline V gene encodes CDR1 SGHNT and CDR2 YENEEA. The CDR3 bases are TGTGCCAGCAGCCCCTTCGCGGGGAGCACAGATACGCAGTATTTT. Translation: CASSPFAGSTDTQYF.

V is TRBV5-6 and J is TRBJ2-5, with D possibly being TRBD2 (5 bases). Germline V gene sequence: CDR1 SGHDT, CDR2 YYEEEE. Trimming left V 0 bases short and J 5 bases short, with 8 bases between. This CDR3 spans 13 amino acids. DNA of the CDR3: TGTGCCAGCAGCTTGGGCCGGAGGGAGACCCAGTACTTC. Encoded protein: CASSLGRRETQYF.

The chain links TRBV19 to TRBJ1-4, with D possibly matching TRBD1 (5 bases). The ends were cut back, 2 bases at V and 5 bases at J, with 6 bases in the middle. This CDR3 is built from 13 residues. The germline CDR1 and CDR2 sequences are LNHDA and SQIVND (reference sequence). CDR3 amino acids: CASSIQGNEKLFF. DNA of the CDR3: TGTGCCAGTAGTATACAGGGAAATGAAAAACTGTTTTTT.

This clone has only one observation. The chain has TRBV7-8 and TRBJ2-3, with TRBD2 matching 12 bases. Germline CDR1 and CDR2: SGHVS and FQNEAQ. The CDR3 contains 16 residues. Trimming at V came to 5 bases and at J to 3 bases, leaving 6 bases not matched to a gene. The CDR3 sequence: CASSVPGTSGTDTQYF. CDR3 DNA: TGTGCCAGCAGCGTACCCGGGACTAGCGGGACAGATACGCAGTATTTT.

The V gene is TRBV2, the J gene TRBJ2-3; TRBD1 might be the D (6 bases). The CDR3 sequence is 15 residues long. V was cut by 3 bases and J by 6 bases, with 16 bases left in between. In germline, CDR1 is SNHLY, CDR2 FYNNEI. In DNA, the CDR3 is TGTGCCAGCAGTGATCCCCAGGGGTCGTTGGATACGCAGTATTTT. Its translation: CASSDPQGSLDTQYF.

The chain links TRBV4-1 to TRBJ2-5; D is possibly TRBD1 (5 bases). The closer fit of TRBJ2-7 to the DNA end suggests the J call may be wrong. Germline V gene sequence: CDR1 MGHRA, CDR2 YSYEKL. This CDR3 has 13 amino acids. In DNA, the CDR3 is TGCGCCAGCAGCCTTACAGGTGCCTACGAGCAGTACTTC. Its protein product is CASSLTGAYEQYF.

The chain is built from TRBV27 and TRBJ1-3; D call uncertain. This CDR3 comprises 18 residues. The germline V gene encodes CDR1 MNHEY and CDR2 SMNVEV (reference sequence). With 5 bases removed from V and 0 bases from J, the gap between germline ends came to 20 bases. The CDR3 DNA reads as TGTGCCAGCAGTCCTGCACCATTACTGATAAGCTCTGGAAACACCATATATTTT. This gives the protein CASSPAPLLISSGNTIYF.

This rearrangement joins TRBV30 to TRBJ1-3; D possibly corresponds to TRBD1 (5 bases). CDR3 length: 14 residues. Germline CDR1 is GTSNPN and CDR2 is SVGIG (reference sequence). V was cut by 5 bases and J by 0 bases, with 11 bases left in between. CDR3 bases: TGTGCCTGGGCCGACAGACTCTCTGGAAACACCATATATTTT. It encodes CAWADRLSGNTIYF.

The chain employs TRBV2 and TRBJ1-1; the match to TRBD1 covers 7 bases. The CDR3 runs to 13 residues. Germline CDR1 and CDR2: SNHLY and FYNNEI. Trimming took 6 bases from V and 10 from J; bases not matched to a gene: 11. The CDR3 loop reads CASRLDRPSTAFF. The CDR3 nucleotides read TGTGCCAGCAGACTGGACAGGCCCAGTACAGCTTTCTTT.

The CDR3 loop is CASSPSGGRTDTQYF. For the CDR3, the DNA is TGTGCCAGCAGCCCTAGCGGGGGGCGCACAGATACGCAGTATTTT. The gene calls are TRBV6-5 and TRBJ2-3, with 11 bases fitting TRBD2. The CDR3 has 15 amino acids. Trimming removed 6 bases from V and 1 base from J; junction bases left unmatched: 3. Germline V CDR1 and CDR2: MNHEY, SVGAGI.

J is TRBJ1-5 and V is TRBV19; weak D call: TRBD1 (5 bases). The germline V gene has CDR1 LNHDA and CDR2 SQIVND (reference sequence). The CDR3 consists of 14 residues. Trimming shortened V by 6 bases and J by 12 bases, and 21 bases separated the two germline ends. CDR3 DNA sequence: TGTGCCAGTAGGGGGGGTCTCTCTCCTCGGCGCCAGCATTTT. This encodes CASRGGLSPRRQHF.

This clone was seen only once. V and J are TRBV12-5 and TRBJ2-1; D is possibly TRBD1 (6 bases). The CDR3 totals 14 residues. Trimming cost V 5 bases and J 1 base, with 9 bases left between them. Germline V gene lookup returns CDR1 LGHNT and CDR2 FRNRAP. The CDR3 DNA follows: TGTGCTAGTGGTAAAGGACAGTCCTACAATGAGCAGTTCTTC. As protein: CASGKGQSYNEQFF.

The chain carries TRBV23-1 and TRBJ1-2; D not certain. TRBV23-1 is assigned to the ORF class and has an uncertain function. V lost 6 bases and J 0 bases, leaving 17 bases between the germline ends. The CDR3 is made up of 16 amino acids. CDR3 in amino acids: CASSLAPGLANYGYTF. In DNA form, the CDR3 reads TGCGCCAGCAGCCTGGCACCGGGTCTAGCTAACTATGGCTACACCTTC.

The genes are TRBV5-8 and TRBJ2-3, with 9 bases that match TRBD2. The V segment lost 10 bases and the J segment 3 bases; nucleotides outside the gene matches: 9. Germline V gives CDR1 SGHTS, CDR2 YDEGEE. The length of the CDR3 is 14 residues. The CDR3 spells CAYAGGPRTDTQYF. CDR3 DNA sequence: TGTGCCTACGCGGGGGGGCCAAGGACAGATACGCAGTATTTT.

This chain uses TRBV27 with TRBJ1-2; D is unclear. The CDR3 contains 13 residues. Germline V gives CDR1 MNHEY, CDR2 SMNVEV (reference sequence). V gave up 6 bases and J gave up 8 bases, with 16 bases separating them. This chain's CDR3 is CASRPGVGSGYTF. For the CDR3, the DNA is TGTGCCAGCAGGCCCGGAGTTGGGAGCGGCTACACCTTC.

The J gene is TRBJ2-5, the V gene TRBV5-8; 8 nucleotides align to TRBD1. This CDR3 contains 17 residues. Trimming removed 1 base from V and 1 base from J; junction bases left unmatched: 9. The germline gives CDR1 SGHTS, CDR2 YDEGEE. This chain's CDR3 is CASSLRTGPLIQETQYF. CDR3 DNA sequence: TGTGCCAGCAGCTTGCGGACAGGGCCATTAATCCAAGAGACCCAGTACTTC.

The rearrangement uses TRBV6-5 and TRBJ1-3; the match to TRBD1 covers 8 bases. The CDR3 totals 13 residues. Per the germline V gene, CDR1 is MNHEY and CDR2 is SVGAGI. The trim removed 11 bases at V and 2 bases at J, leaving 5 bases unmatched. CDR3 sequence: CASQTGAGNTIYF. CDR3 nucleotides: TGTGCCTCCCAGACAGGGGCTGGAAACACCATATATTTT.

This chain uses TRBV10-2 with TRBJ2-2; possibly TRBD1 for D (5 bases). Between the trimmed V and J ends, which lost 6 bases and 3 bases, there was a span of 8 bases. Germline lookup yields CDR1 WSHSY and CDR2 SAAADI. This CDR3 is 13 amino acids long. CDR3 sequence: CASRIGDTGELFF. The CDR3 region has the DNA TGCGCCAGCAGGATAGGGGACACCGGGGAGCTGTTTTTT.

The chain has TRBV4-2 and TRBJ2-3; 10 nucleotides agree with TRBD2. The CDR3 sequence is 17 residues long. V lost 0 bases, J lost 1 base, and 4 bases stayed unmatched. Germline-derived CDR1 and CDR2 are LGHNA and YNFKEQ. CDR3 amino acids: CASSQDSSGGGTDTQYF. The CDR3 DNA reads TGTGCCAGCAGCCAAGATTCTAGCGGGGGAGGCACAGATACGCAGTATTTT.

The chain combines TRBV30 with TRBJ1-5; no clear D gene. There are 15 residues in the CDR3. V was trimmed by 2 bases and J by 0 bases, leaving 11 bases between them. Looked up from germline, CDR1 is GTSNPN and CDR2 is SVGIG (reference sequence). The CDR3 nucleotides are TGTGCCTGGAGTCCGCAGACATATAGCAATCAGCCCCAGCATTTT. This gives the protein CAWSPQTYSNQPQHF.

The chain is built from TRBV7-8 and TRBJ1-1, with D perhaps matching TRBD1 (6 bases). Germline V gives CDR1 SGHVS, CDR2 FQNEAQ. CDR3 length: 15 amino acids. Trimming took 5 bases from V and 0 from J, leaving 13 bases between them. CDR3 loop: CASSQGGGVNTEAFF. CDR3 bases: TGTGCCAGCAGCCAGGGAGGGGGGGTGAACACTGAAGCTTTCTTT.

The rearrangement joins TRBV6-5 to TRBJ2-7, with D hard to call. The CDR3 extends over 15 amino acids. The ends were cut back, 6 bases at V and 2 bases at J, with 17 bases in the middle. Germline lookup yields CDR1 MNHEY and CDR2 SVGAGI. CDR3 bases: TGTGCCAGCAGGCACAATGCAGCAGGTACCTACGAGCAGTACTTC. Its translation is CASRHNAAGTYEQYF.

V and J are TRBV5-1 and TRBJ2-7, with 12 bases that match TRBD1. Losses at the gene ends were 4 bases for V and 6 bases for J; bases not matched to a gene: 8. There are 15 residues in the CDR3. Germline V gene sequence: CDR1 SGHRS, CDR2 YFSETQ. Here the CDR3 DNA reads TGCGCCAGCAGCCTCCTTGGGACAGGGGGCAGCGAGCAGTACTTC. Protein sequence: CASSLLGTGGSEQYF.

V gene TRBV7-9 combines with J gene TRBJ1-4; D is possibly TRBD1 (6 bases). V was pared by 3 bases and J by 4 bases, with 9 bases between. The CDR3 loop spans 14 amino acids. Per germline, CDR1 SEHNR and CDR2 FQNEAQ (reference sequence). CDR3 residues: CASSFTRGNEKLFF. CDR3 sequence (DNA): TGTGCCAGCAGCTTTACCAGGGGTAATGAAAAACTGTTTTTT.

This sequence joins TRBV11-3 and TRBJ1-2; D is uncertain. Germline V gene lookup returns CDR1 SGHNT and CDR2 YENEEA. The CDR3 has 14 residues. V was clipped by 5 bases and J by 8 bases, with 18 bases between them. CDR3 residues: CASSPARRERGYTF. CDR3 coding DNA: TGTGCCAGCAGCCCCGCAAGGCGGGAAAGGGGCTACACCTTC.

The V and J genes are TRBV7-3 and TRBJ2-1; no clear D gene. CDR1 and CDR2 (germline): SGHTA, FQGTGA. The CDR3 consists of 14 residues. Trimming cost V 5 bases and J 8 bases, with 16 bases left between them. CDR3 DNA sequence: TGTGCCAGCAGCGCCACTAACAAGGTCGATGAGCAGTTCTTC. Translating it yields CASSATNKVDEQFF.

This chain links TRBV5-6 with TRBJ2-3; the D gene is possibly TRBD1 (6 bases). V was trimmed by 0 bases and J by 4 bases, leaving 12 bases between them. This CDR3 comprises 15 residues. Germline CDR1 reads SGHDT; CDR2 reads YYEEEE. The chain's CDR3 is CASSLDQGSSDTQYF. The CDR3 DNA sequence: TGTGCCAGCAGCTTGGACCAGGGGAGCTCAGATACGCAGTATTTT. The variable domain in full, completed from reference TRBV5-6 and TRBJ2-3, reads DAGVTQSPTHLIKTRGQQVTLRCSPKSGHDTVSWYQQALGQGPQFIFQYYEEEERQRGNFPDRFSGHQFPNYSSELNVNALLLGDSALYLCASSLDQGSSDTQYFGPGTRLTVL.

The chain recombines TRBV2 with TRBJ2-2, with TRBD2 as a possible D gene (6 bases). Germline CDR1 SNHLY, CDR2 FYNNEI. V lost 7 bases and J 5 bases, leaving 11 bases between the germline ends. The CDR3 spans 13 residues. CDR3 nucleotides: TGTGCCAGCAATCTTCGGGGGACCGGGGAGCTGTTTTTT. The encoded protein is CASNLRGTGELFF.

V gene TRBV5-1 combines with J gene TRBJ2-1; D gene uncertain. The CDR3 runs to 13 residues. The V gene's germline CDR1 is SGHRS and CDR2 YFSETQ. Trimming pared 4 bases from V and 9 bases from J, leaving 14 bases between. Here the CDR3 DNA reads TGCGCCAGCAGCCGCATTAGTTCTGGTGAGCAGTTCTTC. This encodes CASSRISSGEQFF.